The present TCR beta chain was sequenced within a study of OX40 agonist ivuxolimab in advanced cancers. Findings and caveats of the study: Antigen specificity was not determined for the expanded peripheral T cells.

It was autoimmune disease history or systemic immunosuppression that excluded patients. Germline loops: CDR1 SQVTM, CDR2 ANQGSEA. The V gene lost 4 bases and the J gene lost 2 bases, with 13 bases spanning the gap. The CDR3 has 14 residues. TCRdb's copy holds only in-frame clones and misses some; the assay was immunoSEQ multiplex PCR. The sample yields about 79,000 clones, approximately 85% seen once. This clone turned up a few times. Its target is not known. The receptor's source is an adult with an advanced solid tumor such as melanoma, head and neck, liver or kidney cancer. The chain links TRBV29-1 to TRBJ2-3; unclear D gene. The sequencing used CD4+ or CD8+ T cells sorted from blood, collected in a trial of the OX40 agonist ivuxolimab. CDR3: CSVGSATYTDTQYF. CDR3 nucleotide sequence: TGCAGCGTTGGTTCGGCTACCTACACAGATACGCAGTATTTT.